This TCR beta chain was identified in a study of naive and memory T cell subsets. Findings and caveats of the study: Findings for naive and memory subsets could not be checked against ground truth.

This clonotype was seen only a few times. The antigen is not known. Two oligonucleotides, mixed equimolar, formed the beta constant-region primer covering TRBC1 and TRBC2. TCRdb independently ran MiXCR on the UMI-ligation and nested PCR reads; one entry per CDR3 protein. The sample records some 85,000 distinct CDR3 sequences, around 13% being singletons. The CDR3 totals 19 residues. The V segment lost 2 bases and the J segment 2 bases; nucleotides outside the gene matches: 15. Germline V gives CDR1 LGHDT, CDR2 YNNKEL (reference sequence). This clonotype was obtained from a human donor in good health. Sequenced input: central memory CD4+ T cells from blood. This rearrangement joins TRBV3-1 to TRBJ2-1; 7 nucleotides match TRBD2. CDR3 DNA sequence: TGTGCCAGCAGCCAATTACGCGGTGGCGGGAGTGTCCCCTACAATGAGCAGTTCTTC. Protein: CASSQLRGGGSVPYNEQFF.